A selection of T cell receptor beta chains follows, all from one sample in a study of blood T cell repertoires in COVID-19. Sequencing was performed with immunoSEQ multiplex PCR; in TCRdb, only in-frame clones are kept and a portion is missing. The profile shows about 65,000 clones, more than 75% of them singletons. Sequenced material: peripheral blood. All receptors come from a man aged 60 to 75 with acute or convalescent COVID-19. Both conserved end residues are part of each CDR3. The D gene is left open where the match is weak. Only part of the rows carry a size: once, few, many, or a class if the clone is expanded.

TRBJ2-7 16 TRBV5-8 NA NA CASSLYTGYRAREQYF TGCGCCAGCAGCTTGTACACAGGGTACAGGGCGCGGGAGCAGTACTTC
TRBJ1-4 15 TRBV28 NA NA CASSQPGGLVGKLFF TGTGCCAGCAGTCAGCCAGGAGGTTTGGTTGGAAAACTGTTTTTT
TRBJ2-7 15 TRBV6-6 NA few CASSRSVQGSYEQYF TGTGCCAGCAGTCGATCCGTACAGGGTAGCTACGAGCAGTACTTC
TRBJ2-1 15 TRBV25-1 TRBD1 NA CASSGDRGRNNEQFF TGTGCCAGCAGTGGGGACAGGGGGCGAAATAATGAGCAGTTCTTC
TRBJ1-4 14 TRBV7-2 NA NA CASSLDRDGEKLFF TGTGCCAGCAGCTTAGACAGGGATGGGGAAAAACTGTTTTTT
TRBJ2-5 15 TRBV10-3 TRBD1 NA CAISDPDRDKETQYF TGTGCCATCAGTGACCCGGACAGGGATAAAGAGACCCAGTACTTC
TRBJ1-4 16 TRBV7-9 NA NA CASTQITGQFNEKLFF TGTGCCAGCACCCAAATCACAGGGCAATTTAATGAAAAACTGTTTTTT
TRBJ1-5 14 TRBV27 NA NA CASSLRTGNQPQHF TGTGCCAGCAGTTTAAGGACAGGCAATCAGCCCCAGCATTTT
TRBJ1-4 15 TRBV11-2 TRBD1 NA CASSLRSNRGQKLFF TGTGCCAGCAGCTTACGGTCCAACAGGGGCCAAAAACTGTTTTTT
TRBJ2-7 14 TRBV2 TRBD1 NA CASRETGGMYEQYF TGTGCCAGCCGCGAAACAGGGGGGATGTACGAGCAGTACTTC
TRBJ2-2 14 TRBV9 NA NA CASSVKGSGGELFF TGTGCCAGCAGCGTAAAGGGGTCGGGCGGGGAGCTGTTTTTT
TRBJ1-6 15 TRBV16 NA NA CASSQGMGGTLPLHF TGTGCCAGCAGCCAAGGTATGGGGGGTACTCTGCCCCTCCACTTT
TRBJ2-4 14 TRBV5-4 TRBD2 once CASTRGGLGAIQYF TGTGCCAGCACCCGGGGGGGGCTAGGGGCCATTCAGTACTTC
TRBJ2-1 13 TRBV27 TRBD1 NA CASSPLQGNEQFF TGTGCCAGCAGCCCTCTACAGGGGAATGAGCAGTTCTTC
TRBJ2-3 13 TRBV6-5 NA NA CATNREWSDTQYF TGTGCCACCAACAGGGAATGGTCAGATACGCAGTATTTT
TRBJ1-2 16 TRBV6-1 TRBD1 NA CASSEWTGEGDYGYTF TGTGCCAGCAGTGAATGGACAGGGGAAGGGGACTATGGCTACACCTTC
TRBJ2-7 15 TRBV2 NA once CASSELGLSTYEQYF TGTGCCAGCAGTGAACTGGGACTGAGTACCTACGAGCAGTACTTC
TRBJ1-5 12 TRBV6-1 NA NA CASSEPNQPQHF TGTGCCAGCAGTGAACCGAATCAGCCCCAGCATTTT
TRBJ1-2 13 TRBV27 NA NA CASRDSRDYGYTF TGTGCCAGCAGGGACAGCAGAGACTATGGCTACACCTTC
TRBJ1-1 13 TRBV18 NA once CASSAGMNTEAFF TGTGCCAGCTCAGCCGGTATGAACACTGAAGCTTTCTTT